Given below is one T cell receptor beta chain in context. The antigen is unknown. The sample belongs to a study of Graves' ophthalmopathy and Graves' hyperthyroidism. Study-level information: Peripheral blood collection took place at initial diagnosis, before any treatment. The study's findings and limits: Detected in blood as well were most expanded thyroid clonotypes with frequency above 0.001.

The study enrolled ophthalmopathy donors with moderate-to-severe activity, CAS ≥3, NOSPECS ≥4 and duration under 3 months. V was clipped by 2 bases and J by 4 bases; unmatched bases: 2. CDR3 length equals 13 residues. The V gene's germline CDR1 is SNHLY and CDR2 FYNNEI. Investigators amplified TCR beta CDR3 regions from RNA transcripts. Second-round multiplex PCR followed a first-round RT-PCR using HTBI primers. Each CDR3 protein gets one entry after TCRdb re-called the multiplex PCR reads with MiXCR. The sample comprises 660,000 or so distinct CDR3 sequences, more than 40% of which are singletons, and more than 3% rests with the top ten.

The sequence derives from an adult man with Graves' ophthalmopathy. The V and J genes are TRBV2 and TRBJ2-7; 7 positions agree with TRBD1. Input material: peripheral blood. The CDR3 DNA sequence: TGTGCCAGCAGTGAAATACAGGGGTACGAGCAGTACTTC. Its protein product is CASSEIQGYEQYF.